This T cell receptor (beta chain) comes out of a study of vaccination effects on CD4 cells after COVID-19. Study at large: Two-dose BNT162b2 or mRNA-1273 vaccination was given to participants. The study, taken as a whole, reports: Marked contraction was observed in infection-induced and vaccine-induced clones late after vaccination. From healthy vaccinees, only 1 of 255 vaccine-induced clones also reacted to common cold coronaviruses.

As regards this clone: Its specificity is unknown.

Expansion with viral peptide pools was applied to antigen-specific CD4+ T cells by the ViraFEST assay prior to sequencing. Once cultured for approximately eleven days, the cells underwent separation to obtain CD4+ T cells. In the vaccine recipients, nucleocapsid antibodies were negative and there was no prior SARS-CoV-2 infection. The length of the CDR3 is 15 residues. In germline, CDR1 is MDHEN, CDR2 SYDVKM. Trimming left V 1 base short and J 0 bases short, with 7 bases between. Profiling relied on immunoSEQ multiplex PCR, and the TCRdb table lists in-frame clones only, not all of them. The repertoire holds 55,000 or so clones, with roughly 70% as singletons.

The genes are TRBV28 and TRBJ2-1; unclear D gene. This clonotype was sampled from a human donor who received a COVID-19 vaccine. The sample consisted of CD4+ T cells from PBMCs cultured with SARS-CoV-2 spike peptides, taken before COVID-19 vaccination. CDR3 amino acids: CASSLLGVSYNEQFF. In nucleotides, the CDR3 is TGTGCCAGCAGTTTATTGGGTGTCTCCTACAATGAGCAGTTCTTC.